These 11 T cell receptor beta chains were sequenced from one sample in a study of CD8+ T cells in alopecia areata (dated by TCRdb to 2016 to 2019). Preparation of the library involved the immunoSEQ multiplex PCR assay. To provide template for TCR sequencing, every sample had RNA extracted and reverse transcribed into cDNA. The source is immuneACCESS, and TCRdb retained only in-frame sequences with V and J called. Part of the clones is not carried over; for the studies checked, unresolved V genes explain less than half of this, and the remainder is unexplained. Across this sample there are under 300,000 clones, with 60% seen only once. About 0.93% of the sample belongs to the ten largest clones. In the paper's terms, the treatment or condition label means: oral pan-JAK inhibitor, 5-10 mg twice daily. This specimen was CD4+ T cells sorted from blood, taken at approximately week 51, from a patient treated with tofacitinib. The origin of the receptors is a human donor with alopecia areata.

The chain employs TRBV20-1 and TRBJ1-2, with D unclear. CDR1 DFQATT and CDR2 SNEGSKA come from the germline V gene (reference sequence). With 6 bases removed from V and 12 bases from J, the gap between germline ends came to 17 bases. This CDR3 has 11 amino acids. This CDR3 reads CSASPIRLHTF. In nucleotides, the CDR3 is TGCAGTGCCAGCCCTATCCGGCTCCACACCTTC.

The gene calls are TRBV27 and TRBJ1-2; weak D call: TRBD1 (5 bases). CDR3 length: 15 amino acids. Trimming took 5 bases from V and 4 from J, leaving 17 bases between them. Germline CDR1 and CDR2: MNHEY and SMNVEV (reference sequence). The CDR3 DNA reads as TGTGCCAGCAGTAGCGGGGCCAGGCTGATCTATGGCTACACCTTC. Translated: CASSSGARLIYGYTF.

V is TRBV5-5 and J is TRBJ2-3; the match to TRBD2 covers 9 bases. CDR3 length: 16 residues. The J segment lost 0 bases and the V segment lost 4 bases, leaving 6 bases of the junction unmatched. Germline V CDR1 and CDR2: SGHKS, YYEKEE (reference sequence). The CDR3 DNA sequence: TGTGCCAGCAGCAGACTAGCGGTTCAGAGCACAGATACGCAGTATTTT. It is translated as CASSRLAVQSTDTQYF.

This clone has more than one count but fewer than ten. The V gene is TRBV23-1, the J gene TRBJ2-6; D may be TRBD1 (5 bases). TRBV23-1 is noted as an ORF with a role that remains uncertain. CDR3 size: 14 residues. The ends were cut back, 4 bases at V and 6 bases at J, with 10 bases in the middle. The CDR3 bases are TGCGCCAGCAGTCCTGGACAAGAGGCCAACGTCCTGACTTTC. Translated, it gives CASSPGQEANVLTF.

The chain recombines TRBV19 with TRBJ2-7; D is unclear. Germline V lookup: CDR1 LNHDA, CDR2 SQIVND (reference sequence). The CDR3 length is 15 residues. V was pared by 0 bases and J by 2 bases, with 11 bases between. As DNA, the CDR3 is TGTGCCAGTAGTATAGATTTGTCGAAGACCTACGAGCAGTACTTC. It is translated as CASSIDLSKTYEQYF.

The V gene is TRBV29-1, the J gene TRBJ2-3; D not certain. Germline V lookup: CDR1 SQVTM, CDR2 ANQGSEA. This CDR3 is built from 12 residues. The ends were cut back, 4 bases at V and 4 bases at J, with 9 bases in the middle. CDR3 nucleotides: TGCAGCGTTGGCCACCTCGCAGATACGCAGTATTTT. Protein product: CSVGHLADTQYF.

This clone was observed a handful of times. The V call is TRBV5-6, the J call TRBJ2-1, with unresolved D. Trimming shortened V by 6 bases and J by 8 bases, and 15 bases separated the two germline ends. The CDR3 contains 13 residues. Germline V gene data show CDR1 as SGHDT and CDR2 as YYEEEE. The CDR3 nucleotides are TGTGCCAGCAACCTGGACGCTACCGATGAGCAGTTCTTC. As protein: CASNLDATDEQFF.

The V and J genes are TRBV9 and TRBJ2-4, with no clear D. V lost 0 bases, J lost 11 bases, and 15 bases lay in between. Germline loops: CDR1 SGDLS, CDR2 YYNGEE. The CDR3 has 14 amino acids. This chain's CDR3 is CASSVDGLVGVQYF. The DNA for the CDR3 is TGTGCCAGCAGCGTAGATGGCTTAGTAGGCGTTCAGTACTTC.

The chain uses TRBV7-9 and TRBJ2-3; maybe TRBD2 (5 bases). V dropped 5 bases and J dropped 9 bases, with 18 bases sitting between them. This CDR3 comprises 14 residues. CDR1 SEHNR and CDR2 FQNEAQ come from the germline V gene (reference sequence). The CDR3 reads CASSPRTTTGTQYF. Here the CDR3 DNA reads TGTGCCAGCAGCCCGAGAACCACCACGGGGACGCAGTATTTT.

This chain connects TRBV27 to TRBJ2-7; 8 bases fit TRBD1. Germline V gives CDR1 MNHEY, CDR2 SMNVEV (reference sequence). The CDR3 contains 14 residues. The junction had 7 bases not matched to a gene; V was cut back by 4 bases and J by 5 bases. CDR3 loop: CASSSRTGLNEQYF. The CDR3 nucleotides are TGTGCCAGCAGTTCTCGGACAGGGCTGAACGAGCAGTACTTC.

The chain recombines TRBV6-5 with TRBJ1-1, with TRBD1 as a possible D gene (6 bases). The V gene lost 6 bases and the J gene lost 1 base, with 9 bases spanning the gap. CDR1 MNHEY and CDR2 SVGAGI come from the germline V gene. The CDR3 is 13 amino acids. The DNA of the CDR3 is TGTGCCAGCAGCCGGGACACGAACACTGAAGCTTTCTTT. As protein: CASSRDTNTEAFF.